This TCR beta chain was sequenced during a study of blood T cell repertoires in COVID-19. Study summary: The study drew acute and convalescent COVID-19 samples from the United States, Italy and Spain. Nucleic acid was either cDNA or gDNA, and it came from T cells, B-cell-depleted T cells, or PBMCs.

Authors' analysis steps: It was from reference gene primer amplification that nucleated cell counts were estimated. The data were produced by immunoSEQ multiplex PCR, yet TCRdb's version contains in-frame clones alone and is incomplete. The DNA gave D and trimming, while V, J and clone size come from that table. Of 150,000 to 200,000 clones detected, about 75% appear once; the ten largest clones hold about 28%. Trimming removed 2 bases at V and 5 bases at J, with 7 bases between. This CDR3 is built from 12 residues. Germline V gene lookup returns CDR1 SGHTA and CDR2 FQGTGA. Sequencing was done on a sample of peripheral blood. V usage is TRBV7-3 and J usage is TRBJ2-7, with a tentative D call TRBD1 (5 bases). The receptor comes from a woman aged 65 to 85 with acute or convalescent COVID-19. CDR3: CASSLPGNEQYF. The CDR3 bases are TGTGCCAGCAGCTTACCAGGGAACGAGCAGTACTTC. Looking up the rest from reference TRBV7-3 and TRBJ2-7 gives the full variable domain: GAGVSQTPSNKVTEKGKYVELRCDPISGHTALYWYRQSLGQGPEFLIYFQGTGAADDSGLPNDRFFAVRPEGSVSTLKIQRTERGDSAVYLCASSLPGNEQYFGPGTRLTVT.